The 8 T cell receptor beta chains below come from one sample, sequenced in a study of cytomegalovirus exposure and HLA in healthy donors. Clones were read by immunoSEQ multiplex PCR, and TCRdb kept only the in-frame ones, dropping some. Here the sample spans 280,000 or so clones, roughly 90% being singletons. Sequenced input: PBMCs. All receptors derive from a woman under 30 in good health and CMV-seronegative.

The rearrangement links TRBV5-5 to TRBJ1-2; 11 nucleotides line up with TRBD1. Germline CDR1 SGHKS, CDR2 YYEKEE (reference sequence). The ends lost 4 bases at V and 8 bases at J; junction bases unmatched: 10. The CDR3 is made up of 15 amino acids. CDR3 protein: CASSRTRDRGGGYTF. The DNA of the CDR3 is TGTGCCAGCAGCCGCACCCGGGACAGGGGGGGAGGCTACACCTTC.

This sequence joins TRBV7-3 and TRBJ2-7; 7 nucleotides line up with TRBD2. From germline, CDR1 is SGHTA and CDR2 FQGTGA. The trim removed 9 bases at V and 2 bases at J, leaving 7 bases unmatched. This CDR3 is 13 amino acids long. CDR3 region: CASSKAGAYEQYF. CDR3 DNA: TGTGCCAGTTCAAAGGCGGGGGCCTACGAGCAGTACTTC.

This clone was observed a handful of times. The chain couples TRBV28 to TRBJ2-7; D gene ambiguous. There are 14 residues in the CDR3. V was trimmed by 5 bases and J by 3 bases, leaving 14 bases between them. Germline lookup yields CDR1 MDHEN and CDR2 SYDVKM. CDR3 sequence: CASSLIPSGYEQYF. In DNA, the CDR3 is TGTGCCAGCAGTCTTATCCCCTCGGGCTACGAGCAGTACTTC. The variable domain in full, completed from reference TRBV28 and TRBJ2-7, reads DVKVTQSSRYLVKRTGEKVFLECVQDMDHENMFWYRQDPGLGLRLIYFSYDVKMKEKGDIPEGYSVSREKKERFSLILESASTNQTSMYLCASSLIPSGYEQYFGPGTRLTVT.

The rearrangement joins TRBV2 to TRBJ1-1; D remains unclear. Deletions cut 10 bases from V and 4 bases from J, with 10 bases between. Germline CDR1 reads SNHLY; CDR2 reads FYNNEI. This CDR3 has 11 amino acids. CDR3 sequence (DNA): TGTGCCAACGGGCGGGGCACTGAAGCTTTCTTT. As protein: CANGRGTEAFF.

In nucleotides, the CDR3 is TGTGCCAGCAGTGAAGCTTTGCAGTCGAGGACCGGGGAGCTGTTTTTT. This codes for CASSEALQSRTGELFF. This chain joins TRBV2 and TRBJ2-2; no clear D. With 0 bases removed from V and 5 bases from J, the gap between germline ends came to 13 bases. From germline, CDR1 is SNHLY and CDR2 FYNNEI. The CDR3 runs to 16 residues.

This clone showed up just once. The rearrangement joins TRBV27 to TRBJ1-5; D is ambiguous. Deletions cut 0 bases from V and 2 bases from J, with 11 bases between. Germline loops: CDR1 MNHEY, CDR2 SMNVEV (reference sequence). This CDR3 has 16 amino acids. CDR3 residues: CASSLSPYERNQPQHF. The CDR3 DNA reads TGTGCCAGCAGTTTATCCCCCTATGAACGCAATCAGCCCCAGCATTTT.

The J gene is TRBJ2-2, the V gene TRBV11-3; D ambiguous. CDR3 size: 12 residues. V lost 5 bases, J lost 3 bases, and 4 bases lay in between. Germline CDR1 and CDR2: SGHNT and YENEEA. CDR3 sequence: CASSPYTGELFF. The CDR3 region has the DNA TGTGCCAGCAGCCCGTACACCGGGGAGCTGTTTTTT.

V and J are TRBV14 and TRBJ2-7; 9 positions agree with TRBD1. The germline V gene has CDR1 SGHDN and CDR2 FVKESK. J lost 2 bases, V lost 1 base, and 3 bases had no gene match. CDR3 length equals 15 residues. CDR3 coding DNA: TGTGCCAGCAGCCAAGGGGGACAGGGAGCCTACGAGCAGTACTTC. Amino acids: CASSQGGQGAYEQYF.